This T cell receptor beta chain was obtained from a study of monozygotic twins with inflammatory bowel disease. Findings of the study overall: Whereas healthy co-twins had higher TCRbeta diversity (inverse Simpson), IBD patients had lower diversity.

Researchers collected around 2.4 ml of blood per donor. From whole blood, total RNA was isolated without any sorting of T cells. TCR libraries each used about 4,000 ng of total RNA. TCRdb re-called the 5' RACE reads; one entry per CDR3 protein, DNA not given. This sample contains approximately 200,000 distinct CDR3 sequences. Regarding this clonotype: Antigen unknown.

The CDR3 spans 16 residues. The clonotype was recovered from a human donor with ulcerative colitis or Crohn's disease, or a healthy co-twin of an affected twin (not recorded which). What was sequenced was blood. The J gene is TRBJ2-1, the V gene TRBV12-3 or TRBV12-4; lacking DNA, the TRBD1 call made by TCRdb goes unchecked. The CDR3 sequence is CASSSLFDRGNNEQFF.